What follows are 21 T cell receptor beta chains derived from one specimen sequenced in a study of spatial heterogeneity in lung cancer. Time point described: sample taken at primary tumor resection. Unsorted whole RNA from tumor, nontumor lung or frozen PBMC underwent sequencing. A single record per CDR3 protein comes from TCRdb applying MiXCR to the 5' RACE reads. The table records more than 80,000 distinct CDR3 sequences, more than 10% of them present only once. The input for sequencing was PBMCs, taken at surgery. These receptors all come from a male donor with early-stage non-small cell lung cancer.

This clonotype was counted ten times or more. V and J are TRBV7-9 and TRBJ2-7; D assignment may be TRBD1 or TRBD2 (5 bases each). Per the germline V gene, CDR1 is SEHNR and CDR2 is FQNEAQ (reference sequence). V was trimmed by 4 bases and J by 6 bases, leaving 16 bases between them. The CDR3 is 14 residues long. Here the CDR3 reads CASSSPGSASEQYF. The CDR3, as DNA: TGTGCCAGCAGCTCCCCAGGGAGTGCCTCCGAGCAGTACTTC. The entire variable domain, with the rest obtained from reference TRBV7-9 and TRBJ2-7, is as follows: DTGVSQNPRHKITKRGQNVTFRCDPISEHNRLYWYRQTLGQGPEFLTYFQNEAQLEKSRLLSDRFSAERPKGSFSTLEIQRTEQGDSAMYLCASSSPGSASEQYFGPGTRLTVT.

The chain carries TRBV5-4 and TRBJ2-7; tentatively, D is TRBD1 (6 bases). The CDR3 is 12 residues long. From germline, CDR1 is SGHNT and CDR2 YYREEE (reference sequence). V gave up 0 bases and J gave up 7 bases, with 8 bases separating them. The CDR3 region is CASSLVDREQYF. The CDR3 DNA sequence: TGTGCCAGCAGCTTGGTAGACAGGGAGCAGTACTTC.

This sequence joins TRBV6-4 and TRBJ1-1; no clear D. The CDR3 extends over 13 amino acids. Trimming left V 6 bases short and J 0 bases short, with 8 bases between. CDR1 is MRHNA, CDR2 SNTAGT, per germline. CDR3 DNA sequence: TGTGCCAGCAGCGTAGACTTGAACACTGAAGCTTTCTTT. It translates to CASSVDLNTEAFF.

The rearrangement uses TRBV30 and TRBJ2-3, with 8 bases fitting TRBD2. The CDR3 extends over 14 amino acids. V lost 0 bases and J lost 4; bases outside the gene matches: 3. Germline V gene lookup returns CDR1 GTSNPN and CDR2 SVGIG (reference sequence). The CDR3 spells CAWSVAGGADTQYF. The CDR3 nucleotides read TGTGCCTGGAGTGTGGCGGGGGGCGCAGATACGCAGTATTTT.

The J gene is TRBJ2-3, the V gene TRBV30; D gene ambiguous. CDR1 and CDR2 from the germline V gene are GTSNPN and SVGIG (reference sequence). There are 15 residues in the CDR3. V shed 0 bases and J shed 0 bases, with 10 bases lying between them. This chain's CDR3 is CAWSVLAASTDTQYF. As DNA, the CDR3 is TGTGCCTGGAGTGTACTGGCAGCTAGCACAGATACGCAGTATTTT. Full variable domain (remainder filled in from reference TRBV30 and TRBJ2-3): SQTIHQWPATLVQPVGSPLSLECTVEGTSNPNLYWYRQAAGRGLQLLFYSVGIGQISSEVPQNLSASRPQDRQFILSSKKLLLSDSGFYLCAWSVLAASTDTQYFGPGTRLTVL.

This clonotype was counted between two and nine times. The genes are TRBV7-8 and TRBJ2-3; D gene uncertain. This CDR3 comprises 12 residues. V dropped 0 bases and J dropped 5 bases, with 3 bases sitting between them. From germline, CDR1 is SGHVS and CDR2 FQNEAQ. CDR3 coding DNA: TGTGCCAGCAGCTTAGCCCGAGATACGCAGTATTTT. Translation gives CASSLARDTQYF.

This rearrangement joins TRBV10-3 to TRBJ2-5, with 7 bases identical to TRBD2. This CDR3 is 17 amino acids long. Germline CDR1 and CDR2: ENHRY and SYGVKD. V shed 8 bases and J 5 bases; nucleotides not matched to a gene: 20. CDR3 DNA sequence: TGTGCCATCGCGCCCGGACTAGTCAACGGCAGTCCGGAGACCCAGTACTTC. It specifies CAIAPGLVNGSPETQYF.

The chain uses TRBV10-3 and TRBJ2-1, with 8 bases that match TRBD2. Per germline, CDR1 ENHRY and CDR2 SYGVKD. Trimming took 10 bases from V and 7 from J; bases not matched to a gene: 12. The CDR3 is 14 residues long. CDR3 loop: CATSQRESQNEQFF. The DNA of the CDR3 is TGTGCCACCAGCCAGCGGGAGTCACAAAATGAGCAGTTCTTC.

This clonotype was found many times. This chain links TRBV9 with TRBJ2-2, with TRBD1 identical over 8 bases. The CDR3 covers 17 residues. The germline V gene encodes CDR1 SGDLS and CDR2 YYNGEE. V lost 4 bases, J lost 5 bases, and 13 bases stayed unmatched. CDR3 sequence: CASSPIRDRMVTGELFF. The CDR3 region has the DNA TGTGCCAGCAGCCCCATCCGGGACAGGATGGTTACCGGGGAGCTGTTTTTT.

This clonotype was picked up many times. The chain uses TRBV6-2 or TRBV6-3 and TRBJ2-7, with a possible D match to TRBD2 (6 bases). Germline lookup yields CDR1 MNHEY and CDR2 SVGEGT. The CDR3 is 16 residues long. The V and J ends lost 6 bases and 5 bases respectively, with 23 bases between them. The CDR3 is CASSRSGAGGDNEQYF. The CDR3, as DNA: TGTGCCAGCAGCCGTTCCGGAGCCGGGGGTGACAACGAGCAGTACTTC.

V usage is TRBV20-1 and J usage is TRBJ2-6; D call uncertain. Between the trimmed V and J ends, which lost 0 bases and 1 base, there was a span of 13 bases. The CDR3 covers 17 residues. Germline V gene sequence: CDR1 DFQATT, CDR2 SNEGSKA (reference sequence). DNA for the CDR3: TGCAGTGCTAGAGATTTTGAACGGGTTTCTGGGGCCAACGTCCTGACTTTC. It encodes CSARDFERVSGANVLTF.

The genes are TRBV5-1 and TRBJ2-7, with 8 bases identical to TRBD1. The CDR3 runs to 17 residues. Germline trimming cut 2 bases from V and 2 bases from J; bases unmatched to any gene: 12. The germline gives CDR1 SGHRS, CDR2 YFSETQ. This CDR3 is CASSLYMTGTGPYEQYF. In DNA form, the CDR3 reads TGCGCCAGCAGCTTATATATGACCGGGACAGGCCCCTACGAGCAGTACTTC.

The J gene is TRBJ2-6, the V gene TRBV7-2; D is undetermined. Trimming left V 3 bases short and J 0 bases short, with 6 bases between. This CDR3 region has 15 residues. Germline assignment: CDR1 SGHTA and CDR2 FQGNSA. CDR3 region: CASSFDGSGANVLTF. DNA of the CDR3: TGTGCCAGCAGCTTCGACGGCTCTGGGGCCAACGTCCTGACTTTC.

Only a few counts were recorded for this clonotype. V gene TRBV11-2 combines with J gene TRBJ2-3; unclear D gene. Trimming took off 1 base at V and 5 bases at J, with 13 bases between the two ends. The CDR3 loop spans 15 amino acids. Germline loops: CDR1 SGHAT, CDR2 FQNNGV. The CDR3 region has the DNA TGTGCCAGCAGCTTAGCCAGAAGTGGAATAGATACGCAGTATTTT. Translating gives CASSLARSGIDTQYF. Full variable domain (missing parts from reference TRBV11-2 and TRBJ2-3): EAGVAQSPRYKIIEKRQSVAFWCNPISGHATLYWYQQILGQGPKLLIQFQNNGVVDDSQLPKDRFSAERLKGVDSTLKIQPAKLEDSAVYLCASSLARSGIDTQYFGPGTRLTVL.

This clonotype has only a few counts. The genes are TRBV5-1 and TRBJ2-3; a weak D match, TRBD1 (6 bases). The CDR3 is 13 amino acids. Germline values: CDR1 SGHRS, CDR2 YFSETQ. The germline V and J ends were trimmed by 4 bases and 6 bases, with 12 bases remaining between them. The CDR3 sequence: CASSRDTPDTQYF. DNA for the CDR3: TGCGCCAGCAGCAGGGACACACCCGATACGCAGTATTTT.

The V call is TRBV18, the J call TRBJ2-6; unclear D gene. CDR3 size: 13 residues. Germline V lookup: CDR1 KGHSH, CDR2 LQKENI. V was clipped by 6 bases and J by 4 bases, with 7 bases between them. CDR3 DNA sequence: TGTGCCAGCTCCCCGAGGGGGGCCAACGTCCTGACTTTC. Translating it yields CASSPRGANVLTF.

The chain couples TRBV20-1 to TRBJ2-3; 7 nucleotides agree with TRBD1. The CDR3 has 14 amino acids. Germline values: CDR1 DFQATT, CDR2 SNEGSKA (reference sequence). V lost 7 bases and J lost 0; bases outside the gene matches: 7. The CDR3 sequence is CSVATGSSTDTQYF. The CDR3 DNA is TGCAGTGTAGCGACAGGGTCGAGCACAGATACGCAGTATTTT.

This clonotype was observed a few times. The chain recombines TRBV7-8 with TRBJ2-7, with 11 bases aligning to TRBD1. Trimming took 1 base from V and 6 from J; bases not matched to a gene: 2. The CDR3 has 14 residues. Germline V gene sequence: CDR1 SGHVS, CDR2 FQNEAQ. The CDR3 reads CASSLGTGGSEQYF. As DNA, the CDR3 is TGTGCCAGCAGCTTAGGGACAGGGGGCTCCGAGCAGTACTTC.

The table lists this clonotype with a few counts. This rearrangement joins TRBV4-1 to TRBJ2-5; a weak D match, TRBD1 (6 bases). Germline V gene lookup returns CDR1 MGHRA and CDR2 YSYEKL. The V and J ends lost 4 bases and 5 bases respectively, with 14 bases between them. The CDR3 covers 14 residues. The DNA of the CDR3 is TGCGCCAGCAGCCCCCGACAGGCCGGGGAGACCCAGTACTTC. Protein: CASSPRQAGETQYF.

This clonotype came up many times. The chain recombines TRBV20-1 with TRBJ2-7; 7 bases match TRBD1. CDR3 size: 13 residues. Per the germline V gene, CDR1 is DFQATT and CDR2 is SNEGSKA (reference sequence). After removal of 5 bases from V and 6 bases from J, the junction contained 10 bases not matched to a gene. DNA of the CDR3: TGCAGTGCTTACCGGGACAGCCACGTCGAGCAGTACTTC. Translation gives CSAYRDSHVEQYF.

This clonotype was detected a few times. The CDR3 loop is CASSRTGPDSYGYTF. The DNA for the CDR3 is TGTGCCAGCAGCCGGACCGGGCCAGATTCCTATGGCTACACCTTC. The J gene is TRBJ1-2, the V gene TRBV12-3 or TRBV12-4; D unclear. The CDR3 contains 15 residues. Trimming removed 6 bases from V and 4 bases from J, with 18 bases in between.